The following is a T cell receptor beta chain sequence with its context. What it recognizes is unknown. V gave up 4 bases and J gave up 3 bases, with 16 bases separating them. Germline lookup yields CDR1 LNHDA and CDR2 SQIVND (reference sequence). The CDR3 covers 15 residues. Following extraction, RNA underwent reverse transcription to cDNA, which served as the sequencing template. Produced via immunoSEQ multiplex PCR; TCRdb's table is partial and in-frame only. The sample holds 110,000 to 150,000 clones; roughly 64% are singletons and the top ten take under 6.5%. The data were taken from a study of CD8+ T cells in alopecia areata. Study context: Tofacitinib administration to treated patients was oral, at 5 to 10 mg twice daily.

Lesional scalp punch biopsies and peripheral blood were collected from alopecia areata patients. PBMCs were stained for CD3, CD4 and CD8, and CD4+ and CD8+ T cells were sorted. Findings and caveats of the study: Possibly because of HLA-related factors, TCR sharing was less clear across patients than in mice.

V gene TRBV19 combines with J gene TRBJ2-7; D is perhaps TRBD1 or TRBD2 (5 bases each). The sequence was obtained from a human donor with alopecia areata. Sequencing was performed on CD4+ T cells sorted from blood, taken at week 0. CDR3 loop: CASSTPTGPNYEQYF. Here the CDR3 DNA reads TGTGCCAGTAGTACTCCGACGGGACCAAACTACGAGCAGTACTTC.